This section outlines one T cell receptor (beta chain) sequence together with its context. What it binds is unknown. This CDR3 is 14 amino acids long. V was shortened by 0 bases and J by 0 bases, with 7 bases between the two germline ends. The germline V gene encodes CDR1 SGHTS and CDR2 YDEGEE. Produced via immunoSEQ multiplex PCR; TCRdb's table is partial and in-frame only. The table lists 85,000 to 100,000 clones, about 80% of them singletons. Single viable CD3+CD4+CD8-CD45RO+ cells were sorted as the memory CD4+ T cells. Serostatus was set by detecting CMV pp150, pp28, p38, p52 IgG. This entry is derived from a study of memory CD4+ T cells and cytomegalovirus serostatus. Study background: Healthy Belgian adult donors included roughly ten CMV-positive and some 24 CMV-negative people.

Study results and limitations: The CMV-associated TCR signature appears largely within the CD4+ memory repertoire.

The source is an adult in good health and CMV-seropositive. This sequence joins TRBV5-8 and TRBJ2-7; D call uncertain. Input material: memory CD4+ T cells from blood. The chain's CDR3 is CASSLAPVSYEQYF. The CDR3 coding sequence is TGTGCCAGCAGCTTGGCCCCGGTCTCCTACGAGCAGTACTTC.